The present T cell receptor beta chain was sequenced within a study of blood T cell repertoires in COVID-19. Per the authors' pipeline: Amplification of reference gene primers was used by the study to estimate nucleated cell counts. Produced via immunoSEQ multiplex PCR; TCRdb's table is partial and in-frame only. V and J calls and clone size are given by that table; D and trimming were obtained from the DNA. The sample records some 200,000 clones, approximately 86% being singletons. In germline, CDR1 is SNHLY, CDR2 FYNNEI. The CDR3 is 12 amino acids. V was shortened by 8 bases and J by 3 bases, with 10 bases between the two germline ends.

This TCR was recovered from a man aged 70 or older with acute or convalescent COVID-19. V is TRBV2 and J is TRBJ1-1, with a possible D match to TRBD1 (6 bases). The specimen was peripheral blood. CDR3 in amino acids: CASRDTYTEAFF. CDR3 coding DNA: TGTGCCAGCCGGGACACTTACACTGAAGCTTTCTTT.